Each of the 8 T cell receptor beta chains below was sequenced from the same sample in a study of cytomegalovirus exposure and HLA in healthy donors. Primers included in the PCR were 60 Vbeta and 13 Jbeta primers. Clones were sequenced by immunoSEQ multiplex PCR, and TCRdb holds only the in-frame ones, with some missing. The sample lists roughly 150,000 clones, 65% to 70% occurring once. Sample: PBMCs. Receptor source: a man aged 25-45 years in good health and CMV-seropositive.

The chain has TRBV10-2 and TRBJ1-4; D remains unclear. This CDR3 is built from 14 residues. Trimming pared 6 bases from V and 0 bases from J, leaving 8 bases between. CDR1 is WSHSY, CDR2 SAAADI, per germline. The CDR3 reads CASSVQATNEKLFF. The CDR3 bases are TGCGCCAGCAGCGTTCAGGCAACTAATGAAAAACTGTTTTTT.

The V gene is TRBV28, the J gene TRBJ1-5; 8 nucleotides align to TRBD1. In germline, CDR1 is MDHEN, CDR2 SYDVKM. V trimming: 6 bases; J trimming: 9 bases; junction bases outside the gene matches: 7. The CDR3 spans 13 residues. The CDR3 reads CASRIPTGGPQHF. In DNA form, the CDR3 reads TGTGCCAGCAGAATTCCTACAGGGGGGCCCCAGCATTTT.

This clone appeared a few times. The chain recombines TRBV30 with TRBJ2-3, with D perhaps TRBD1 (6 bases). V lost 0 bases, J lost 2 bases, and 12 bases lay in between. CDR3 length: 15 amino acids. Germline CDR1 and CDR2: GTSNPN and SVGIG (reference sequence). Here the CDR3 reads CAWSVSGVNTDTQYF. The CDR3 DNA sequence: TGTGCCTGGAGTGTTTCAGGGGTTAACACAGATACGCAGTATTTT.

The chain has TRBV2 and TRBJ2-3; 8 positions match TRBD2. CDR3 length equals 15 residues. The V gene end was trimmed by 1 base and the J gene end by 4 bases; junction bases not matched to a gene: 4. Germline V CDR1 and CDR2: SNHLY, FYNNEI. CDR3 in DNA: TGTGCCAGCAGTGAAGAGGGTAGCGGGGCAGATACGCAGTATTTT. Translating it yields CASSEEGSGADTQYF.

This clone has more than one count but fewer than ten. The chain carries TRBV6-1 and TRBJ1-6; D may be TRBD1 (6 bases). This CDR3 spans 14 amino acids. Germline lookup yields CDR1 MNHNS and CDR2 SASEGT. Trimming removed 6 bases at V and 8 bases at J, with 14 bases between. The CDR3 sequence is CASSSRDTYSPLHF. CDR3 bases: TGTGCCAGCAGCTCCCGGGACACCTATTCACCCCTCCACTTT.

The sample holds one count of this clone. CDR3 sequence (DNA): TGTGCTAGTGGTTTGGCCGGGAGCCCGGGGGGCTACACCTTC. Translated, it gives CASGLAGSPGGYTF. The chain carries TRBV12-5 and TRBJ1-2; D unclear. Per germline, CDR1 LGHNT and CDR2 FRNRAP. The germline V and J ends were trimmed by 1 base and 8 bases, with 14 bases remaining between them. There are 14 residues in the CDR3.

The chain couples TRBV27 to TRBJ2-1, with 8 nucleotides matching TRBD1. The CDR3 spans 12 residues. The J segment lost 13 bases and the V segment lost 6 bases, leaving 8 bases of the junction unmatched. From germline, CDR1 is MNHEY and CDR2 SMNVEV (reference sequence). The CDR3 DNA sequence: TGTGCCAGCAGCCAAGGACAGGGAATACAGTTCTTC. Its protein product is CASSQGQGIQFF.

This clone was detected a few times. V is TRBV28 and J is TRBJ1-2, with D possibly TRBD1 on 5 matching bases. V was cut by 6 bases and J by 8 bases, with 10 bases left in between. The CDR3 extends over 11 amino acids. CDR1 is MDHEN and CDR2 is SYDVKM in the germline V gene. The DNA of the CDR3 is TGTGCCAGCAGCCCTGGGGGGGGCTACACCTTC. Translation: CASSPGGGYTF.